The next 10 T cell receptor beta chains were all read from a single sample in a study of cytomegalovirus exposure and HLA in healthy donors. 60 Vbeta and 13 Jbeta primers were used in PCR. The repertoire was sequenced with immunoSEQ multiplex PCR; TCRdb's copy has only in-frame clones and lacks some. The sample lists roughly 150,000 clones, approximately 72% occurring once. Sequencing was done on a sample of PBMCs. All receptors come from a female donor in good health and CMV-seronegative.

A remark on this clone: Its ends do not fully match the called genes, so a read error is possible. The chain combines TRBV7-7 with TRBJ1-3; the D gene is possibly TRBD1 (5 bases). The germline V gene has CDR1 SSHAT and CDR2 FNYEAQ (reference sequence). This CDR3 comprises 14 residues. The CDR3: CASSPGGTGNTIYF. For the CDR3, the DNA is TGTGCTAGCAGCCCTGGCGGGACCGGAAACACCATATATTTT.

CDR3 protein: CACRSGGSYNEQFF. The CDR3, as DNA: TGTGCCTGCCGTAGCGGGGGCTCCTACAATGAGCAGTTCTTC. V usage is TRBV30 and J usage is TRBJ2-1; TRBD2 agrees at 9 bases. This CDR3 comprises 14 residues. Trimming at V came to 6 bases and at J to 0 bases, leaving 3 bases not matched to a gene. In germline, CDR1 is GTSNPN, CDR2 SVGIG (reference sequence). The full variable domain, in which reference TRBV30 and TRBJ2-1 provide the parts outside the CDR3, is SQTIHQWPATLVQPVGSPLSLECTVEGTSNPNLYWYRQAAGRGLQLLFYSVGIGQISSEVPQNLSASRPQDRQFILSSKKLLLSDSGFYLCACRSGGSYNEQFFGPGTRLTVL.

For the CDR3, the DNA is TGTGCCAGCAGCCAAGCCGCCCGTACTAGCGGGATCACAGATACGCAGTATTTT. Protein sequence: CASSQAARTSGITDTQYF. V is TRBV4-2 and J is TRBJ2-3; 10 positions match TRBD2. CDR3 size: 18 residues. V shed 1 base and J 2 bases; nucleotides not matched to a gene: 9. Germline loops: CDR1 LGHNA, CDR2 YNFKEQ.

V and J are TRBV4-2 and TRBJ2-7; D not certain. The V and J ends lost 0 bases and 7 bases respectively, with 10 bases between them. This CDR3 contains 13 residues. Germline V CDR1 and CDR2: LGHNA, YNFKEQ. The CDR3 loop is CASSQDHMWEQYF. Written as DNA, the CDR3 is TGTGCCAGCAGCCAAGACCACATGTGGGAGCAGTACTTC.

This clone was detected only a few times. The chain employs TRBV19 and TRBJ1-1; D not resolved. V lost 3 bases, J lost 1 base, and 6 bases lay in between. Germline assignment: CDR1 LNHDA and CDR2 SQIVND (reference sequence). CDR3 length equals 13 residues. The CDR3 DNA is TGTGCCAGTAGTATCGACTGGAACACTGAAGCTTTCTTT. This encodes CASSIDWNTEAFF. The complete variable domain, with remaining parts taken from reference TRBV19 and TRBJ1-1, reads DGGITQSPKYLFRKEGQNVTLSCEQNLNHDAMYWYRQDPGQGLRLIYYSQIVNDFQKGDIAEGYSVSREKKESFPLTVTSAQKNPTAFYLCASSIDWNTEAFFGQGTRLTVV.

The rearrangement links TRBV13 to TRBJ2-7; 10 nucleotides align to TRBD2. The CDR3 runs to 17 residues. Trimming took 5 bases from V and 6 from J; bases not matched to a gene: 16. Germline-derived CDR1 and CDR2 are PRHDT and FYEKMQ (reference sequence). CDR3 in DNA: TGTGCCAGCAGCCCAGCCGGGCTAGCGGGAGCAACGCTCGAGCAGTACTTC. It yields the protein CASSPAGLAGATLEQYF.

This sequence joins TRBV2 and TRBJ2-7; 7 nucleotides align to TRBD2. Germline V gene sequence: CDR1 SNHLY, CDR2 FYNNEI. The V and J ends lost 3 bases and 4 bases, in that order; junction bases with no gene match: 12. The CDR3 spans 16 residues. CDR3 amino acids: CASSDGGDLMQYEQYF. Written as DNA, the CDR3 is TGTGCCAGCAGTGATGGGGGGGACCTTATGCAGTACGAGCAGTACTTC.

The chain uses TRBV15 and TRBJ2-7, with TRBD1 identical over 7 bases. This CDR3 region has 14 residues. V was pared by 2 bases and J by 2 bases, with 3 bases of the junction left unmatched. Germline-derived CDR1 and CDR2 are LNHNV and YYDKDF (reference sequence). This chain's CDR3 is CATSRPGQPYEQYF. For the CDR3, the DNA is TGTGCCACCAGCAGACCGGGACAGCCCTACGAGCAGTACTTC. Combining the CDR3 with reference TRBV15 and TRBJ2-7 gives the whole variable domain DAMVIQNPRYQVTQFGKPVTLSCSQTLNHNVMYWYQQKSSQAPKLLFHYYDKDFNNEADTPDNFQSRRPNTSFCFLDIRSPGLGDTAMYLCATSRPGQPYEQYFGPGTRLTVT.

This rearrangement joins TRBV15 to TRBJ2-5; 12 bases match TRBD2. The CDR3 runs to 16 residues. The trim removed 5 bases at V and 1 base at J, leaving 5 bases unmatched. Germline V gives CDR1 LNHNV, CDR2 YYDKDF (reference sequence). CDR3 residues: CATSGSGLAGQETQYF. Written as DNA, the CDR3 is TGTGCCACCAGCGGGTCGGGACTAGCGGGCCAAGAGACCCAGTACTTC.

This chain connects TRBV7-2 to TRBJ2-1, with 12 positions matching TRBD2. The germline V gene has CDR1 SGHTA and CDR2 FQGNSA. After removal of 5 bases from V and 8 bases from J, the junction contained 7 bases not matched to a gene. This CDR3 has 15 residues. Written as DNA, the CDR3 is TGTGCCAGCAGCCCATGGACTAGCGGGACCGATGAGCAGTTCTTC. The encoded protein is CASSPWTSGTDEQFF. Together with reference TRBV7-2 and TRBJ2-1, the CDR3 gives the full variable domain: GAGVSQSPSNKVTEKGKDVELRCDPISGHTALYWYRQSLGQGLEFLIYFQGNSAPDKSGLPSDRFSAERTGGSVSTLTIQRTQQEDSAVYLCASSPWTSGTDEQFFGPGTRLTVL.